This record concerns one TCR beta chain sequence. Sequencing was performed with immunoSEQ multiplex PCR; in TCRdb, only in-frame clones are kept and a portion is missing. The sample shows some 80,000 clones, around three quarters of them seen only once. The sample originates from a study of blood T cell repertoires in COVID-19. Turning to the study itself: COVID-19 samples, acute and convalescent, were from the United States, Italy and Spain. PBMCs, B-cell-depleted T cells, or T cells were the source of the cDNA or gDNA that made up the material.

V shed 0 bases and J 7 bases; nucleotides not matched to a gene: 11. The CDR3 loop spans 17 amino acids. Germline V gives CDR1 LGHNA, CDR2 YSLEER. The sequenced sample consisted of peripheral blood. V usage is TRBV4-3 and J usage is TRBJ1-4; TRBD1 matches at 7 bases. This TCR derives from a woman aged 80 or over with active or convalescent COVID-19. This chain's CDR3 is CASSQEPGRQGLEKLFF. In nucleotides, the CDR3 is TGCGCCAGCAGCCAAGAACCGGGTCGACAGGGACTTGAAAAACTGTTTTTT.